This TCR beta chain appears in the sequencing data of a study of response to subunit inactivated influenza vaccine. Study-level results: The authors suggested that every seasonal influenza vaccination recruits few new T cells.

This clonotype was found a few times. Its antigen remains unknown. One entry per CDR3 protein results from TCRdb running MiXCR on the RT-PCR reads. The table has about 800,000 distinct CDR3 sequences, around 20% seen once. Germline CDR1 reads SGHRS; CDR2 reads YFSETQ. This CDR3 region has 13 residues. V was cut by 6 bases and J by 2 bases, with 12 bases left in between. Source: PBMCs from blood, taken around 5 days after vaccination. V gene TRBV5-1 combines with J gene TRBJ2-7, with D possibly matching TRBD1 (6 bases). The receptor was isolated from a man in his fifties who received an inactivated influenza vaccine. CDR3 DNA sequence: TGCGCCAGCAACCTAAACAGGGCCTACGAGCAGTACTTC. Translation: CASNLNRAYEQYF.